This is a list of T cell receptor beta chains from one sample in a study of CD8 T cells in Susac syndrome. TCRdb re-called the immunoSEQ multiplex PCR reads through MiXCR, storing one row per CDR3 protein. Of 80,000 or so distinct CDR3 sequences detected, 85% to 95% appear once; the ten largest clones hold 0.5% to 0.65%. Sequencing input: CD4+ T cells from PBMCs. The receptors were sampled from a human donor with Susac syndrome. CDR3s include the opening cysteine and the closing phenylalanine or tryptophan. The D gene is left open where the match is weak. Rows give clone size only sometimes, using once, few, many, or a class for an expanded clone.

v_call	j_call	clone_size	d_call	cdr3_aa	cdr3_nt
TRBV2	TRBJ1-1	NA	NA	CASSRTGLSEAFF	TGTGCCAGCAGTCGAACAGGTCTCTCTGAAGCTTTCTTT
TRBV20-1	TRBJ2-4	NA	NA	CSAREGLAKNIQYF	TGCAGTGCTAGAGAAGGACTAGCCAAAAACATTCAGTACTTC
TRBV6-1	TRBJ2-1	NA	TRBD2	CAGRVDGGRNEQFF	TGTGCCGGGAGGGTAGACGGCGGACGCAATGAGCAGTTCTTC
TRBV28	TRBJ2-1	NA	TRBD1	CASSLVGRDSYLSEQFF	TGTGCCAGCAGTTTAGTTGGTCGGGACAGCTACCTTTCGGAGCAGTTCTTC
TRBV18	TRBJ2-7	NA	TRBD1	CASSPGQGSHEQYF	TGTGCCAGCTCACCGGGACAGGGGTCCCACGAGCAGTACTTC
TRBV30	TRBJ2-5	NA	TRBD1	CAWNTQGAKTQYF	TGTGCCTGGAATACTCAGGGGGCAAAGACCCAGTACTTC
TRBV7-2	TRBJ2-1	NA	NA	CASNPLGGAAYEQFF	TGTGCCAGCAACCCTCTTGGGGGGGCCGCATATGAGCAGTTCTTC
TRBV29-1	TRBJ2-5	NA	NA	CSVDQETQYF	TGCAGCGTTGACCAAGAGACCCAGTACTTC
TRBV12-3/TRBV12-4	TRBJ2-3	NA	NA	CASSLFHTQYF	TGTGCCAGCAGTTTGTTCCATACGCAGTATTTT
TRBV5-4	TRBJ2-5	NA	TRBD1	CASSSDAGGRETQYF	TGTGCCAGCAGCTCGGACGCAGGGGGTCGAGAGACCCAGTACTTC
TRBV5-1	TRBJ2-5	NA	TRBD2	CASSPGLAGRRGETQYF	TGCGCCAGCAGCCCCGGACTAGCGGGGAGGAGGGGAGAGACCCAGTACTTC
TRBV5-1	TRBJ2-7	NA	NA	CASSSGAGYEQYF	TGCGCCAGCAGTAGCGGAGCAGGGTACGAGCAGTACTTC
TRBV2	TRBJ2-5	NA	NA	CASSGRVETQYF	TGTGCCAGCAGTGGACGGGTAGAGACCCAGTACTTC
TRBV12-3/TRBV12-4	TRBJ2-1	once	TRBD2	CASSFSSGVGNEQFF	TGTGCCAGCAGTTTTTCTAGCGGAGTTGGCAATGAGCAGTTCTTC
TRBV12-3/TRBV12-4	TRBJ1-2	NA	NA	CASIVRGVDYGYTF	TGTGCCAGCATCGTCCGAGGGGTCGACTATGGCTACACCTTC
TRBV9	TRBJ2-1	NA	TRBD2	CASSVASGAHNEQFF	TGTGCCAGCAGCGTAGCCAGCGGGGCCCACAATGAGCAGTTCTTC
TRBV27	TRBJ2-1	NA	TRBD2	CASSLSGLATNEQFF	TGTGCCAGCAGTTTATCGGGACTAGCGACGAATGAGCAGTTCTTC
TRBV7-2	TRBJ2-7	once	NA	CASSSSPGTTDEQYF	TGTGCCAGCAGCTCCTCTCCCGGGACAACCGACGAGCAGTACTTC
TRBV6-5	TRBJ1-5	NA	NA	CASSYRQVNQPQHF	TGTGCCAGCAGTTACAGGCAGGTGAATCAGCCCCAGCATTTT
TRBV2	TRBJ2-7	NA	NA	CASSSQGTRGSEQYF	TGTGCCAGCAGTTCCCAGGGGACAAGAGGGAGCGAGCAGTACTTC
TRBV5-1	TRBJ2-5	NA	NA	CASSPAPGQETQYF	TGCGCCAGCAGCCCCGCACCAGGGCAAGAGACCCAGTACTTC
TRBV7-8	TRBJ1-5	NA	NA	CASSLRRDSGNQPQHF	TGTGCCAGCAGCTTAAGACGGGATTCCGGCAATCAGCCCCAGCATTTT
TRBV7-2	TRBJ2-2	NA	TRBD2	CASSLLLAVNTGELFF	TGTGCCAGCAGCCTCCTCCTAGCGGTTAACACCGGGGAGCTGTTTTTT
TRBV5-8	TRBJ2-1	NA	NA	CASSLVQGRNNEQFF	TGTGCCAGCAGCTTAGTACAGGGAAGGAACAATGAGCAGTTCTTC
TRBV6-5	TRBJ2-7	NA	TRBD2	CASSYGTSGETYEQYF	TGTGCCAGCAGTTACGGGACTAGCGGAGAAACCTACGAGCAGTACTTC
TRBV7-3	TRBJ2-1	NA	TRBD2	CASSFQAGVSRNEQFF	TGTGCCAGCAGCTTTCAAGCGGGAGTCAGTAGAAATGAGCAGTTCTTC
TRBV7-9	TRBJ2-7	NA	NA	CASSLLFGGFGEQYF	TGTGCCAGCAGCCTGCTGTTCGGCGGGTTTGGCGAGCAGTACTTC
TRBV15	TRBJ2-7	NA	NA	CATSREQTYEQYF	TGTGCCACCAGCAGAGAACAGACCTACGAGCAGTACTTC
TRBV20-1	TRBJ2-7	NA	NA	CSARSVSEQYF	TGCAGTGCTCGCAGCGTGTCCGAGCAGTACTTC
TRBV7-8	TRBJ2-7	NA	NA	CASSLIRTGRGAYEQYF	TGTGCCAGCAGCCTAATTCGGACAGGGCGGGGGGCCTACGAGCAGTACTTC
TRBV7-8	TRBJ2-3	NA	TRBD2	CASSLRLAGGPSTDTQYF	TGTGCCAGCAGCTTGCGACTAGCGGGAGGCCCTAGCACAGATACGCAGTATTTT
TRBV6-1	TRBJ1-4	NA	NA	CASTPRGGVMVDEKLFF	TGTGCCAGCACCCCACGTGGGGGAGTGATGGTAGATGAAAAACTGTTTTTT
TRBV15	TRBJ2-5	NA	NA	CATSGRGDQETQYF	TGTGCCACCAGCGGGAGGGGGGACCAAGAGACCCAGTACTTC
TRBV10-3	TRBJ2-1	once	NA	CAISEPRGKGNEQFF	TGTGCCATCAGTGAGCCCCGGGGTAAGGGGAATGAGCAGTTCTTC